This is a list of T cell receptor beta chains from one sample in a study of cytomegalovirus exposure and HLA in healthy donors. Only in-frame clones appear in the TCRdb table, and some are missing; sequencing was by immunoSEQ multiplex PCR. The sample yields roughly 160,000 clones, approximately 80% seen once. The sequenced sample consisted of PBMCs. The receptors were sampled from a man aged 50-59 years in good health and CMV-seropositive. Each CDR3 is given with its conserved first and last residue. D genes are given only for firm matches. Clone size appears in some rows only: once, few, many, or a class for an expanded clone.

v_call	clone_size	j_call	d_call	cdr3_nt	cdr3_aa
TRBV28	NA	TRBJ2-1	TRBD2	TGTGCCAGCAGTTTGCCAGCGGGAGCGGGGATGGGCTCCTACAATGAGCAGTTCTTC	CASSLPAGAGMGSYNEQFF
TRBV18	NA	TRBJ2-2	TRBD1	TGTGCCAGCTCGGCCGGGACAGGGGTTATCGGGGAGCTGTTTTTT	CASSAGTGVIGELFF
TRBV6-1	NA	TRBJ2-7	TRBD2	TGTGCCAGCGACGGGGGGTCCTACGAGCAGTACTTC	CASDGGSYEQYF
TRBV19	NA	TRBJ1-3	NA	TGTGCCAGTAGTCTCGACAGCTCACTTTTCTCTGGAAACACCATATATTTT	CASSLDSSLFSGNTIYF
TRBV19	NA	TRBJ1-5	NA	TGTGCCAGTAGTATAGAGCGGCGCAACAATCAGCCCCAGCATTTT	CASSIERRNNQPQHF
TRBV18	NA	TRBJ2-3	TRBD2	TGTGCCAGCTCACCCGGGGGGATTAGCACAGATACGCAGTATTTT	CASSPGGISTDTQYF
TRBV28	NA	TRBJ2-7	TRBD2	TGTGCCAGCAGTTTATCTTTGAGTCTAGCGGGTGACTACGAGCAGTACTTC	CASSLSLSLAGDYEQYF
TRBV6-5	NA	TRBJ2-7	NA	TGTGCCAGCAGTTACGGGGCCACCTACGAGCAGTACTTC	CASSYGATYEQYF
TRBV18	NA	TRBJ2-3	NA	TGTGCCAGCTCACCCAAAGCTCCCCCCTCGGATACGCAGTATTTT	CASSPKAPPSDTQYF
TRBV28	NA	TRBJ2-1	NA	TGTGCCAGCAGGTCGTCGAGCGGCGAGCAGTTCTTC	CASRSSSGEQFF
TRBV4-2	NA	TRBJ2-3	TRBD2	TGTGCCAGCAGCCCAACTAGCGGGAGCCTTATCGCGGATACGCAGTATTTT	CASSPTSGSLIADTQYF
TRBV6-6	NA	TRBJ1-5	TRBD1	TGTGCCAGCAGTTTCTTGGACAGGAATCAGCCCCAGCATTTT	CASSFLDRNQPQHF
TRBV14	NA	TRBJ2-7	NA	TGTGCCAGCAGCCCGAGGGGGACCGGCGGGGGCTACGAGCAGTACTTC	CASSPRGTGGGYEQYF
TRBV9	NA	TRBJ2-1	TRBD2	TGTGCCAGCAGCCCCCGGACTAGCGGGCCCCGTGGTGAGCAGTTCTTC	CASSPRTSGPRGEQFF
TRBV4-2	NA	TRBJ1-1	TRBD1	TGTGCCAGCAGCCAAGCCCCGACAGGGCGCTATGAAGCTTTCTTT	CASSQAPTGRYEAFF
TRBV28	NA	TRBJ2-3	TRBD1	TGTGCCAGCAGAACAGGGGGGAACACAGATACGCAGTATTTT	CASRTGGNTDTQYF
TRBV28	NA	TRBJ2-7	TRBD1	TGTGCCAGCAGCCCCGGACAGGAGCTCTACGAGCAGTACTTC	CASSPGQELYEQYF
TRBV4-3	NA	TRBJ2-1	TRBD2	TGCGCCAGCAGCCAAGGGCTAGCGGGAGTTTACAATGAGCAGTTCTTC	CASSQGLAGVYNEQFF
TRBV5-1	few	TRBJ2-7	NA	TGCGCCAGCAACGAAGGGACAACGAATTACGAGCAGTACTTC	CASNEGTTNYEQYF
TRBV7-3	NA	TRBJ2-2	NA	TGTGCCAGCAAGTTGGCAGGGGATGGCGGGGAGCTGTTTTTT	CASKLAGDGGELFF
TRBV11-1	NA	TRBJ2-1	TRBD2	TGTGCCAGCAGTTCACCGGGACTAGCGGGAGTTGAGCAGTTCTTC	CASSSPGLAGVEQFF
TRBV6-5	few	TRBJ2-3	TRBD1	TGTGCCAGCAGTTACCGTCCGGGACAGGGTTCCGATACGCAGTATTTT	CASSYRPGQGSDTQYF
TRBV28	NA	TRBJ1-6	TRBD1	TGTGCCAGCAGTTTAGGGACAGATAATTCACCCCTCCACTTT	CASSLGTDNSPLHF
TRBV5-1	NA	TRBJ1-1	NA	TGCGCCAGCAGGGTCAGTGGACACTTGAACACTGAAGCTTTCTTT	CASRVSGHLNTEAFF
TRBV19	NA	TRBJ1-6	NA	TGTGCCAGTAGTAGCGGGGTTAATTCACCCCTCCACTTT	CASSSGVNSPLHF
TRBV30	NA	TRBJ1-1	NA	TGTGCCTCCGAATTGGGACACTTGAACACTGAAGCTTTCTTT	CASELGHLNTEAFF
TRBV30	NA	TRBJ1-4	TRBD1	TGTGCCTGGAGTGTCAGGGGGTGGGGTGAAAAACTGTTTTTT	CAWSVRGWGEKLFF
TRBV6-6	NA	TRBJ2-2	TRBD1	TGTGCCAGCGGAACACAGGGGGCGGCCGGGGAGCTGTTTTTT	CASGTQGAAGELFF
TRBV15	NA	TRBJ2-5	TRBD2	TGTGCCACCAGCGGTTGGACTAGCGGAGACCCACCCCAGTACTTC	CATSGWTSGDPPQYF
TRBV2	NA	TRBJ1-2	TRBD1	TGTGGGGGGTCAGGGACAGAATTTGGCTACACCTTC	CGGSGTEFGYTF
TRBV29-1	once	TRBJ1-2	TRBD1	TGCAGCGTTGATTATTCTGCGGGACAGACCTATGGCTACACCTTC	CSVDYSAGQTYGYTF
TRBV28	NA	TRBJ2-7	NA	TGTGCCAGCAGTTCTCAGGGAGAGCAGTACTTC	CASSSQGEQYF
TRBV5-1	NA	TRBJ2-7	NA	TGCGCCAGCAGCTTCCAGCAGGGGCGCTACGAGCAGTACTTC	CASSFQQGRYEQYF
TRBV28	NA	TRBJ1-1	TRBD1	TGTGCCAGCAGCAGGACAGGGGCCCTGTTCACTGAAGCTTTCTTT	CASSRTGALFTEAFF
TRBV29-1	NA	TRBJ1-2	NA	TGCAGCGTTGCCCCGGACAAGCTAAGTGGCTACACCTTC	CSVAPDKLSGYTF
TRBV23-1	few	TRBJ2-7	TRBD2	TGCGCCAGATTCAGTGGTGGGGGGGAAGATCCCGAGCAGTACTTC	CARFSGGGEDPEQYF
TRBV27	NA	TRBJ2-7	NA	TGTGCCAGCAGTTCTGTGCTAATCCCCTACGAGCAGTACTTC	CASSSVLIPYEQYF
TRBV5-6	NA	TRBJ1-1	TRBD1	TGTGCCAGCAAACAGCAGGGGGCGTCAGGGAACACTGAAGCTTTCTTT	CASKQQGASGNTEAFF
TRBV28	NA	TRBJ1-1	TRBD1	TGTGCCGCGGCCCCCGGGGGACAGGGGGCGGGTGAAGCTTTCTTT	CAAAPGGQGAGEAFF
TRBV19	NA	TRBJ1-4	TRBD1	TGTGCCAGTAGGGGGACAGCAACTAATGAAAAACTGTTTTTT	CASRGTATNEKLFF
TRBV7-9	NA	TRBJ2-1	NA	TGTGCCAGCAGCCCATTGCCGGAAGGGGATGAGCAGTTCTTC	CASSPLPEGDEQFF
TRBV7-6	NA	TRBJ2-2	NA	TGTGCCAGCAGCTTATTAGGGGACGGGGAGCTGTTTTTT	CASSLLGDGELFF
TRBV19	once	TRBJ1-2	TRBD1	TGTGCCAGTAGTCGACAGGGGGCCGTAGATGGCTACACCTTC	CASSRQGAVDGYTF
TRBV27	NA	TRBJ2-1	NA	TGTGCCAGCAGACGTGCCTACGGTGTTAATGAGCAGTTCTTC	CASRRAYGVNEQFF